Each of the 22 T cell receptor beta chains below was sequenced from the same sample in a study of blood T cells in healthy people across ages. Primers used in a second PCR of roughly 6 to 11 cycles were a sample-barcoded 5' primer and a J-beta primer mix. In TCRdb, the 5' RACE reads were re-called with MiXCR into one record per CDR3 protein. The profile shows over 1,500,000 distinct CDR3 sequences, approximately 39% of them singletons. Sequencing input: blood. The receptors derive from a human donor in good health.

This clonotype has just a few counts. CDR3 sequence (DNA): TGTGCCAGCAGCTTAGACAGCATAGAGCTTAAAGAAAACATTCAGTACTTC. Its translation: CASSLDSIELKENIQYF. V usage is TRBV7-9 and J usage is TRBJ2-4; D not certain. This CDR3 has 17 amino acids. Germline V lookup: CDR1 SEHNR, CDR2 FQNEAQ (reference sequence). Trimming took off 1 base at V and 5 bases at J, with 18 bases between the two ends.

V usage is TRBV4-2 and J usage is TRBJ1-2; no clear D gene. This CDR3 comprises 20 residues. V lost 3 bases and J lost 0, with 26 bases in between. Germline values: CDR1 LGHNA, CDR2 YNFKEQ. CDR3 in amino acids: CASSHGAVSGRRRSNYGYTF. CDR3 nucleotide sequence: TGTGCCAGCAGCCACGGCGCAGTGTCAGGAAGGAGGAGGTCTAACTATGGCTACACCTTC.

The chain carries TRBV7-3 and TRBJ2-5; 8 positions agree with TRBD2. From germline, CDR1 is SGHTA and CDR2 FQGTGA. The junction had 3 bases not matched to a gene; V was cut back by 5 bases and J by 1 base. The CDR3 length is 14 residues. CDR3 protein: CASSIAGPQETQYF. The CDR3 nucleotides read TGTGCCAGCAGCATAGCGGGACCCCAAGAGACCCAGTACTTC.

The chain couples TRBV6-5 to TRBJ2-6; perhaps TRBD1 as D (5 bases). V shed 6 bases and J shed 2 bases, with 14 bases lying between them. CDR1 is MNHEY and CDR2 is SVGAGI in the germline V gene. CDR3 length equals 16 residues. CDR3 residues: CASSISGFAGANVLTF. The DNA for the CDR3 is TGTGCCAGCAGCATTTCAGGGTTTGCTGGGGCCAACGTCCTGACTTTC.

This clonotype has more than one count but fewer than ten. This chain uses TRBV28 with TRBJ1-5; 7 positions match TRBD1. The CDR3 length is 14 residues. Germline values: CDR1 MDHEN, CDR2 SYDVKM. Germline trimming cut 4 bases from V and 7 bases from J; bases unmatched to any gene: 7. The CDR3 region is CASSSPGGGQPQHF. DNA for the CDR3: TGTGCCAGCAGTTCCCCAGGGGGTGGCCAGCCCCAGCATTTT.

This chain joins TRBV20-1 and TRBJ1-2; D possibly corresponds to TRBD1 (5 bases). Germline CDR1 reads DFQATT; CDR2 reads SNEGSKA (reference sequence). V lost 7 bases and J 7 bases, leaving 16 bases between the germline ends. The CDR3 has 12 amino acids. CDR3 nucleotide sequence: TGCAGTGTAAAAGGGTGGACATTTGGCTACACCTTC. This translates into CSVKGWTFGYTF.

The table lists this clonotype with a few counts. The gene calls are TRBV27 and TRBJ1-2, with a weak D call TRBD1 (5 bases). CDR1 and CDR2 (germline): MNHEY, SMNVEV (reference sequence). The CDR3 has 16 amino acids. V was clipped by 0 bases and J by 4 bases, with 15 bases between them. CDR3 nucleotide sequence: TGTGCCAGCAGTTTATCACCTCCGACAGATTTCTATGGCTACACCTTC. Translated: CASSLSPPTDFYGYTF.

V is TRBV20-1 and J is TRBJ2-3; 12 nucleotides match TRBD2. Germline V gene data show CDR1 as DFQATT and CDR2 as SNEGSKA (reference sequence). V gave up 2 bases and J gave up 0 bases; unmatched junction bases: 15. The CDR3 consists of 20 residues. Here the CDR3 reads CSARQAQTSGGDSSTDTQYF. DNA of the CDR3: TGCAGTGCTAGACAGGCCCAGACTAGCGGGGGAGACAGTAGCACAGATACGCAGTATTTT.

This clonotype was observed a few times. The chain uses TRBV6-2 or TRBV6-3 and TRBJ2-1; D might be TRBD1 (5 bases). This CDR3 contains 16 residues. Trimming took off 2 bases at V and 3 bases at J, with 14 bases between the two ends. From germline, CDR1 is MNHEY and CDR2 SVGEGT. CDR3 sequence: CASSYGQGNYYNEQFF. DNA for the CDR3: TGTGCCAGCAGTTACGGGCAGGGTAATTACTACAATGAGCAGTTCTTC.

The genes are TRBV5-1 and TRBJ2-5; unclear D gene. The CDR3 covers 14 residues. V lost 1 base, J lost 2 bases, and 9 bases lay in between. From germline, CDR1 is SGHRS and CDR2 YFSETQ. CDR3 nucleotides: TGCGCCAGCAGCTTGCGTGTTCAACAAGAGACCCAGTACTTC. It encodes CASSLRVQQETQYF.

V usage is TRBV7-2 and J usage is TRBJ2-7, with D possibly TRBD2 on 6 matching bases. This CDR3 spans 15 amino acids. Trimming cost V 5 bases and J 0 bases, with 14 bases left between them. Germline CDR1 reads SGHTA; CDR2 reads FQGNSA. In nucleotides, the CDR3 is TGTGCCAGCAGCCGGGAGCGTATCGGCTCCTACGAGCAGTACTTC. As protein: CASSRERIGSYEQYF.

In this sample, this clonotype turned up a few times. The gene calls are TRBV4-3 and TRBJ1-4; no definite D call. Germline V gene data show CDR1 as LGHNA and CDR2 as YSLEER. V dropped 1 base and J dropped 3 bases, with 6 bases sitting between them. This CDR3 contains 14 residues. CDR3 DNA sequence: TGCGCCAGCAGCCAAGTTCCCGCTAATGAAAAACTGTTTTTT. Residues: CASSQVPANEKLFF.

This clonotype occurred a few times. The chain has TRBV7-2 and TRBJ2-1; D remains ambiguous. Trimming took 3 bases from V and 9 from J, leaving 6 bases between them. Per germline, CDR1 SGHTA and CDR2 FQGNSA. The CDR3 extends over 11 amino acids. The CDR3 region is CASSFYSEQFF. DNA of the CDR3: TGTGCCAGCAGCTTTTATAGTGAGCAGTTCTTC. The variable domain in full, completed from reference TRBV7-2 and TRBJ2-1, reads GAGVSQSPSNKVTEKGKDVELRCDPISGHTALYWYRQSLGQGLEFLIYFQGNSAPDKSGLPSDRFSAERTGGSVSTLTIQRTQQEDSAVYLCASSFYSEQFFGPGTRLTVL.

This clonotype occurred a few times. The chain joins TRBV2 to TRBJ1-2; D not certain. Germline lookup yields CDR1 SNHLY and CDR2 FYNNEI. The CDR3 loop spans 13 amino acids. Trimming stripped 3 bases from V and 4 bases from J, with 9 bases between. The CDR3 reads CASSDERVYGYTF. The CDR3 DNA follows: TGTGCCAGCAGTGACGAGCGGGTCTATGGCTACACCTTC.

The chain employs TRBV10-3 and TRBJ1-2; D is undetermined. Trimming took 2 bases from V and 7 from J, leaving 5 bases between them. CDR3 length equals 11 residues. Germline V CDR1 and CDR2: ENHRY, SYGVKD. CDR3 in DNA: TGTGCCATCAGTGAGGGTGCTGGCTACACCTTC. Protein sequence: CAISEGAGYTF.

The V gene is TRBV7-8, the J gene TRBJ1-2; 9 bases are shared with TRBD1. This CDR3 spans 16 amino acids. V shed 3 bases, J shed 6 bases, and the junction held 11 bases outside the gene matches. CDR1 SGHVS and CDR2 FQNEAQ come from the germline V gene. The CDR3 loop is CASSLDRGGDPDGYTF. CDR3 nucleotide sequence: TGTGCCAGCAGCTTGGACAGGGGTGGGGACCCGGATGGCTACACCTTC.

The CDR3 DNA reads TGTGCTAGTGGCCGGGACAGGGACCATGAGCAGTTCTTC. Translating it yields CASGRDRDHEQFF. The chain carries TRBV12-5 and TRBJ2-1, with 9 bases fitting TRBD1. The CDR3 consists of 13 residues. CDR1 LGHNT and CDR2 FRNRAP come from the germline V gene. The trim removed 6 bases at V and 8 bases at J, leaving 5 bases unmatched.

The chain has TRBV14 and TRBJ2-7, with D possibly TRBD2 on 5 matching bases. This CDR3 region has 15 residues. Trimming removed 0 bases at V and 5 bases at J, with 14 bases between. CDR1 and CDR2 (germline): SGHDN, FVKESK. CDR3 nucleotide sequence: TGTGCCAGCAGCCAAGATCAGTGGTCCGGGAACGAGCAGTACTTC. This codes for CASSQDQWSGNEQYF.

The genes are TRBV7-2 and TRBJ2-1, with 7 nucleotides matching TRBD2. Germline lookup yields CDR1 SGHTA and CDR2 FQGNSA. V lost 5 bases and J lost 6; bases outside the gene matches: 10. The CDR3 contains 15 residues. The CDR3 is CASSRWGGLRNEQFF. In nucleotides, the CDR3 is TGTGCCAGCAGCCGATGGGGGGGTTTACGCAATGAGCAGTTCTTC.

V usage is TRBV6-6 and J usage is TRBJ2-3; TRBD1 is a possible D gene (6 bases). Germline V gives CDR1 MNHNY, CDR2 SVGAGI (reference sequence). The CDR3 loop spans 17 amino acids. V was shortened by 4 bases and J by 2 bases, with 19 bases between the two germline ends. CDR3 coding DNA: TGTGCCAGCAGTTCAGCAATTAAAACAGGGTACACAGATACGCAGTATTTT. Residues: CASSSAIKTGYTDTQYF.

This clonotype was recorded a few times. The chain links TRBV7-9 to TRBJ2-1; 12 nucleotides agree with TRBD2. The CDR3 contains 15 residues. Germline V gene data show CDR1 as SEHNR and CDR2 as FQNEAQ (reference sequence). The ends lost 7 bases at V and 7 bases at J; junction bases unmatched: 8. In DNA, the CDR3 is TGTGCCAGCAACCCAACTAGCGGGGGGTTAAATGAGCAGTTCTTC. This encodes CASNPTSGGLNEQFF.

The rearrangement uses TRBV14 and TRBJ2-3; 9 bases line up with TRBD1. The germline CDR1 and CDR2 sequences are SGHDN and FVKESK. The junction had 5 bases not matched to a gene; V was cut back by 0 bases and J by 4 bases. The CDR3 is made up of 16 amino acids. The CDR3 coding sequence is TGTGCCAGCAGCCAAGATTGGGGACAGGGTGCAGATACGCAGTATTTT. It encodes CASSQDWGQGADTQYF.